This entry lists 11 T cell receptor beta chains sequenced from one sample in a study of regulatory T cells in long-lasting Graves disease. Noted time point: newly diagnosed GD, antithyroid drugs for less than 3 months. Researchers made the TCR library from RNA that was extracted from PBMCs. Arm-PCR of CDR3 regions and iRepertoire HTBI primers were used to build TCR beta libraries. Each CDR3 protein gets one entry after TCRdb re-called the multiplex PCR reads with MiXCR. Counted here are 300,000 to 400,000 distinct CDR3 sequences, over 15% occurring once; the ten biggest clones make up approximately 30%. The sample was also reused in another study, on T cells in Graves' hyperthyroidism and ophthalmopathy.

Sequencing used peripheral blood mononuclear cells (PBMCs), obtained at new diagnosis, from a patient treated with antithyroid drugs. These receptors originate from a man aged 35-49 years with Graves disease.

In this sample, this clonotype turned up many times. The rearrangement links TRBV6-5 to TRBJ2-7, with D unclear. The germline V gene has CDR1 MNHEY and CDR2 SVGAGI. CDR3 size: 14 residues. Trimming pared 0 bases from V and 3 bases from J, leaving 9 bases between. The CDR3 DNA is TGTGCCAGCAGTTACTCCGAAAGGAACTACGAGCAGTACTTC. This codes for CASSYSERNYEQYF.

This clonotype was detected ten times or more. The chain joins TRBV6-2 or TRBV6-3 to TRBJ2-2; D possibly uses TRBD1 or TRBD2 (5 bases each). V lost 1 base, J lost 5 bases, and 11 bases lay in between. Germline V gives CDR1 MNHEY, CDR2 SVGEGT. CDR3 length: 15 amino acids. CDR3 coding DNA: TGTGCCAGCAGTTACTGGGACCCGAGGACCGGGGAGCTGTTTTTT. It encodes CASSYWDPRTGELFF.

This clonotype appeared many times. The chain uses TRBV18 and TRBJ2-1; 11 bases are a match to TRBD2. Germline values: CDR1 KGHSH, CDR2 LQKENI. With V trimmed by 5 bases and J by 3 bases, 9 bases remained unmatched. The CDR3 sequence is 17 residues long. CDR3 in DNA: TGTGCCAGCTCAAGGGCTAGCGGGGGGTCTGGCTACAATGAGCAGTTCTTC. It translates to CASSRASGGSGYNEQFF.

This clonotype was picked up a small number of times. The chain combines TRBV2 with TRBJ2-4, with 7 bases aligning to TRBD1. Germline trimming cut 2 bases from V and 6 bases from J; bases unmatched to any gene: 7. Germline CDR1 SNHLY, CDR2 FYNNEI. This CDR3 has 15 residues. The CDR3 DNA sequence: TGTGCCAGCAGTGAATCCCAGACAGGGCCAAACATTCAGTACTTC. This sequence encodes CASSESQTGPNIQYF.

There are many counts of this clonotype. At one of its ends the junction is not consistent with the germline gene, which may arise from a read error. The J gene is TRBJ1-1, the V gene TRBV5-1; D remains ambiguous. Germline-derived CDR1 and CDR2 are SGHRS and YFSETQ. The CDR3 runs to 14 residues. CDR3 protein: CASSLDSLNTEAFF. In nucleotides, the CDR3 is TGTGCCAGCAGCTTAGATTCTTTGAACACTGAAGCTTTCTTT.

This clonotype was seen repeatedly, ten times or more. The CDR3 DNA follows: TGTGCCAGCTCACCACCGGGACTAGCGGGGGGAGAGACCCAGTACTTC. This codes for CASSPPGLAGGETQYF. The chain recombines TRBV18 with TRBJ2-5; 15 bases are shared with TRBD2. Germline V gene sequence: CDR1 KGHSH, CDR2 LQKENI. J lost 4 bases, V lost 0 bases, and 0 bases had no gene match. The CDR3 has 16 residues.

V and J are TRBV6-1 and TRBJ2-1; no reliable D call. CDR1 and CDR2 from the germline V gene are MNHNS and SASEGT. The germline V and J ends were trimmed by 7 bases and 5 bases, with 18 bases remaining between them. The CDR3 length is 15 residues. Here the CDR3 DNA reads TGTGCCAGCAAAAACTGGGGTTTCGGCCACAATGAGCAGTTCTTC. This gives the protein CASKNWGFGHNEQFF.

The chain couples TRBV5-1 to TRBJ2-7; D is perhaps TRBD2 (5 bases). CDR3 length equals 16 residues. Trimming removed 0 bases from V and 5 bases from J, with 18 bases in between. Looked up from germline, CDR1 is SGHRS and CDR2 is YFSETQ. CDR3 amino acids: CASSLAQTNYMDEQYF. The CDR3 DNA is TGCGCCAGCAGCTTGGCCCAGACTAACTACATGGACGAGCAGTACTTC.

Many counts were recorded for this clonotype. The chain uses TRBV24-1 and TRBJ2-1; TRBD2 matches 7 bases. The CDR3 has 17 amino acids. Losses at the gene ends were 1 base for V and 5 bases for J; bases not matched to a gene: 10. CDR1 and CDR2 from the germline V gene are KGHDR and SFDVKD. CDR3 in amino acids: CATSDFPRRGINNEQFF. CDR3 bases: TGTGCCACCAGTGATTTCCCTAGGCGGGGGATAAACAATGAGCAGTTCTTC.

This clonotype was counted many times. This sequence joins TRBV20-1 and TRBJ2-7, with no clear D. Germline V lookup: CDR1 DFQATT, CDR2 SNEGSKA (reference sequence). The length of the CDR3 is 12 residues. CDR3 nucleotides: TGCAGCGTGGATTCTGGGACCTACGAGCAGTACTTC. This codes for CSVDSGTYEQYF.

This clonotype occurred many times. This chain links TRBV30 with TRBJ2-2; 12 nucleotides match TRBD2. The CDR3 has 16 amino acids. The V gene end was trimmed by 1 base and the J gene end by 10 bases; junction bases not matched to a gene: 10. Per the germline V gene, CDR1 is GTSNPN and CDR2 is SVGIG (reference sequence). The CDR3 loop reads CAWSGGLAGSAVELFF. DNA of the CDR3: TGTGCCTGGAGTGGAGGACTAGCGGGATCTGCTGTGGAGCTGTTTTTT.